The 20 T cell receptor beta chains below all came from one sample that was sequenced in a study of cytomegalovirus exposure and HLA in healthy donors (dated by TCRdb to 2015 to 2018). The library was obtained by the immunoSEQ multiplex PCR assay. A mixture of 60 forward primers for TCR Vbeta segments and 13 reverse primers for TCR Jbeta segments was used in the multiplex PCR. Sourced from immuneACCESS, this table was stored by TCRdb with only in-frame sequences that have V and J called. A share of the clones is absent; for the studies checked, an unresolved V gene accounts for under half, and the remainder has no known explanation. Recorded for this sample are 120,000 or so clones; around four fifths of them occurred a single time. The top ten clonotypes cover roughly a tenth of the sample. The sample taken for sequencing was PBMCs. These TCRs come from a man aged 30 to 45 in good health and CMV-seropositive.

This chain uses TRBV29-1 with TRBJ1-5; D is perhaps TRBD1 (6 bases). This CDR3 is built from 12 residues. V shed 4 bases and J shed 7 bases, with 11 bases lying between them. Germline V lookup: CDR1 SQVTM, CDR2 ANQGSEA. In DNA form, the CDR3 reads TGCAGCGTTGCAGGGGAAGGACAGCCCCAGCATTTT. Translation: CSVAGEGQPQHF.

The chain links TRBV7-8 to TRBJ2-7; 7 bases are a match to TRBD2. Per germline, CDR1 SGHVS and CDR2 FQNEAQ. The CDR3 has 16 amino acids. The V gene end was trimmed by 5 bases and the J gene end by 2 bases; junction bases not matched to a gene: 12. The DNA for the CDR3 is TGTGCCAGCAGCGGACCCGGGACTACCAAACCCTACGAGCAGTACTTC. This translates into CASSGPGTTKPYEQYF.

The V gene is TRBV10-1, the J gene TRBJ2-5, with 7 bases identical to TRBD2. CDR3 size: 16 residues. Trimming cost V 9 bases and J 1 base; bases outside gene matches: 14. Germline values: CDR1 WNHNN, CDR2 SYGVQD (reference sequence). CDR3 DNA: TGCGCCAGTTCCCCCTCCCTAGCGGCCTGCCAAGAGACCCAGTACTTC. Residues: CASSPSLAACQETQYF.

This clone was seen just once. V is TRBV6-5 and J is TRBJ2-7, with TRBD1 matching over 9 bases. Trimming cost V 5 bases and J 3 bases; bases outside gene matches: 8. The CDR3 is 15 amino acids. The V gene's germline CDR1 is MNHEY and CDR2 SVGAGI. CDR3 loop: CASSRTGVSLYEQYF. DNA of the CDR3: TGTGCCAGCAGTCGGACAGGGGTGAGTCTCTACGAGCAGTACTTC.

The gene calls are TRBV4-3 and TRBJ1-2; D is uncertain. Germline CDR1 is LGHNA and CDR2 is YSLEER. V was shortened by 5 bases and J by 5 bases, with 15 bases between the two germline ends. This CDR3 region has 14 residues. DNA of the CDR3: TGCGCCAGCAGCGGTCACGGGCGCGGGTATGGCTACACCTTC. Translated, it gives CASSGHGRGYGYTF.

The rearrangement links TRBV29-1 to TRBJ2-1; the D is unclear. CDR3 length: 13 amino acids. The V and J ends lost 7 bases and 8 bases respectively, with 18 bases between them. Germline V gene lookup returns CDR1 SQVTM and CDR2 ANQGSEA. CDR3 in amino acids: CSAPESLSDEQFF. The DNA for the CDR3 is TGCAGCGCGCCGGAGTCTCTTTCGGATGAGCAGTTCTTC.

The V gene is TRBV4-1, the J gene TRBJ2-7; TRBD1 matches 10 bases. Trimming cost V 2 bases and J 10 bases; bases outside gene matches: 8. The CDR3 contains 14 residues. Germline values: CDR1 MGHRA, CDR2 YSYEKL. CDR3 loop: CASSQLGTGAGQYF. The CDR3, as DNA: TGCGCCAGCAGCCAACTGGGGACAGGGGCCGGTCAGTACTTC.

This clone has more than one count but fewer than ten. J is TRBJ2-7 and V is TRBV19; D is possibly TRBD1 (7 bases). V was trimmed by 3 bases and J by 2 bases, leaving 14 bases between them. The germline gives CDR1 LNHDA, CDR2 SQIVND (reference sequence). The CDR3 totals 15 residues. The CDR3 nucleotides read TGTGCCAGTAGTATCCAGGGGGGACAGACCTACGAGCAGTACTTC. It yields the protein CASSIQGGQTYEQYF. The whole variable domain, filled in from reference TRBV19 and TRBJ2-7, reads DGGITQSPKYLFRKEGQNVTLSCEQNLNHDAMYWYRQDPGQGLRLIYYSQIVNDFQKGDIAEGYSVSREKKESFPLTVTSAQKNPTAFYLCASSIQGGQTYEQYFGPGTRLTVT.

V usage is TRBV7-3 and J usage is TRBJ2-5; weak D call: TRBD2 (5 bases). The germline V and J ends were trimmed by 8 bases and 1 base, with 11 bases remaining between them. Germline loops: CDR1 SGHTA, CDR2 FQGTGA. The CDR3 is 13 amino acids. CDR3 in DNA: TGTGCCAGCCCCCCGGGGAGCCAAGAGACCCAGTACTTC. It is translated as CASPPGSQETQYF.

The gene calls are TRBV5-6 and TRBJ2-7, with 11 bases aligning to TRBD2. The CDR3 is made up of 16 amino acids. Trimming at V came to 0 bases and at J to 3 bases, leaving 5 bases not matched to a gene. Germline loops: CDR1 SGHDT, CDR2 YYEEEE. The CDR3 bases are TGTGCCAGCAGCTTGGCGGGACTAGCGGATCACTACGAGCAGTACTTC. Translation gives CASSLAGLADHYEQYF. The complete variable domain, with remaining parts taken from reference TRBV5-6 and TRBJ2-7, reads DAGVTQSPTHLIKTRGQQVTLRCSPKSGHDTVSWYQQALGQGPQFIFQYYEEEERQRGNFPDRFSGHQFPNYSSELNVNALLLGDSALYLCASSLAGLADHYEQYFGPGTRLTVT.

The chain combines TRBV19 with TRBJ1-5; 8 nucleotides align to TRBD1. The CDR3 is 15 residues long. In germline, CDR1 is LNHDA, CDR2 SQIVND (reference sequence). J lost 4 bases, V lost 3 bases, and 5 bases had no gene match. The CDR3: CASSIGRQGNQPQHF. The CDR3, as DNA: TGTGCCAGTAGTATCGGGAGACAGGGGAATCAGCCCCAGCATTTT. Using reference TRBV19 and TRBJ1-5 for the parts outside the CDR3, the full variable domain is DGGITQSPKYLFRKEGQNVTLSCEQNLNHDAMYWYRQDPGQGLRLIYYSQIVNDFQKGDIAEGYSVSREKKESFPLTVTSAQKNPTAFYLCASSIGRQGNQPQHFGDGTRLSIL.

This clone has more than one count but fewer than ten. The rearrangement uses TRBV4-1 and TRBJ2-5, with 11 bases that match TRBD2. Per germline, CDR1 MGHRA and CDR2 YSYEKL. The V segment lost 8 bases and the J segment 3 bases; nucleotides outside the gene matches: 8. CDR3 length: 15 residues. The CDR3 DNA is TGCGCCAGCCCCCGTACTAGCGGGAGAAAAGAGACCCAGTACTTC. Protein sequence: CASPRTSGRKETQYF.

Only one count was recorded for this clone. The DNA of the CDR3 is TGTGCCAGCAGCTTAGGCCGGGGAAATTACGAGCAGTACTTC. Translated: CASSLGRGNYEQYF. This rearrangement joins TRBV11-2 to TRBJ2-7; a possible D gene is TRBD2 (5 bases). V lost 1 base, J lost 4 bases, and 11 bases lay in between. This CDR3 contains 14 residues. Germline CDR1 reads SGHAT; CDR2 reads FQNNGV.

The CDR3 reads CASSGSPSDTGELFF. The CDR3 coding sequence is TGTGCCAGCAGCGGCAGCCCTAGCGACACCGGGGAGCTGTTTTTT. The chain combines TRBV9 with TRBJ2-2, with TRBD2 as a possible D gene (6 bases). Per the germline V gene, CDR1 is SGDLS and CDR2 is YYNGEE. The CDR3 spans 15 residues. Trimming pared 3 bases from V and 3 bases from J, leaving 12 bases between.

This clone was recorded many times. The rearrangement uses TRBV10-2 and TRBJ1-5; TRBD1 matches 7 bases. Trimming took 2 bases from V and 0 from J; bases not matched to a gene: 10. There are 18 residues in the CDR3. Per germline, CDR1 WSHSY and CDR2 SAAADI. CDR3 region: CASSELPTGSNSNQPQHF. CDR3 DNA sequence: TGCGCCAGCAGTGAGCTTCCGACAGGGAGTAATAGCAATCAGCCCCAGCATTTT.

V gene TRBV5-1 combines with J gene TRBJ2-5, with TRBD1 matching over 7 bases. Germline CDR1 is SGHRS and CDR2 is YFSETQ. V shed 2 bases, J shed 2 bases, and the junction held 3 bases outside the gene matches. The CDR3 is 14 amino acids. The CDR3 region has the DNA TGCGCCAGCAGCTTACAGGGGAGTCAAGAGACCCAGTACTTC. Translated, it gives CASSLQGSQETQYF. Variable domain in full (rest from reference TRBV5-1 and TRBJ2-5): KAGVTQTPRYLIKTRGQQVTLSCSPISGHRSVSWYQQTPGQGLQFLFEYFSETQRNKGNFPGRFSGRQFSNSRSEMNVSTLELGDSALYLCASSLQGSQETQYFGPGTRLLVL.

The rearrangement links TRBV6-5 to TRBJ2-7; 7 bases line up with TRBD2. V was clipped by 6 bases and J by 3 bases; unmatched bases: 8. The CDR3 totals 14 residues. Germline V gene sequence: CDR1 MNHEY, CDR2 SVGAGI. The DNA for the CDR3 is TGTGCCAGCAGGCAAGGAGCTAGCGGCTACGAGCAGTACTTC. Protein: CASRQGASGYEQYF.

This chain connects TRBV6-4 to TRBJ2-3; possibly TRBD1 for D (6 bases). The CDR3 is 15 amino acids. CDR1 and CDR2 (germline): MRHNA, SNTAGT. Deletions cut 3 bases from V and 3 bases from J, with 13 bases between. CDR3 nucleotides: TGTGCCAGCAGTGAAAGAGAGGGGGAGACAGATACGCAGTATTTT. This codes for CASSEREGETDTQYF.

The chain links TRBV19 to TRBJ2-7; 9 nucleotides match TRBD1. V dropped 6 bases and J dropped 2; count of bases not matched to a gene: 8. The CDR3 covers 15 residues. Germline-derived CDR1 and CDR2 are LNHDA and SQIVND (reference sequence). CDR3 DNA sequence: TGTGCCAGTAGGGGGACGAGACAGGGGGCCTACGAGCAGTACTTC. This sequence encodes CASRGTRQGAYEQYF.

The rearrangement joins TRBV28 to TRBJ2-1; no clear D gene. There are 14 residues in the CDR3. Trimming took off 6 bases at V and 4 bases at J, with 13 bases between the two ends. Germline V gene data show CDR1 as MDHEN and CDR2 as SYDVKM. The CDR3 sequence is CASRNLFPYNEQFF. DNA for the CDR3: TGTGCCAGCAGAAATCTATTCCCATACAATGAGCAGTTCTTC.